This record covers a single TCR beta chain. Its antigen remains unidentified. The authors incorporated unique molecular identifiers into the TCR beta cDNA libraries. A single record per CDR3 protein comes from TCRdb applying MiXCR to the PCR reads. The profile shows hundreds of thousands of distinct CDR3 sequences, 45% of them singletons. This specimen comes from a study of post-analysis software for immune sequencing data. Overall study results and limits: Versus controls, multiple sclerosis patients showed significantly lower diversity (normalized Chao1). Pronounced co-clustering by F measure was evident among identically batched samples. Roughly 5 TRBV segments, TRBV5-6, TRBV5-1 and TRBV20-1 among them, were found more frequent in patients than controls.

This CDR3 is built from 18 residues. The chain combines TRBV21-1 with TRBJ2-3; the table calls TRBD1, which could not be checked here. TRBV21-1 is described as a pseudogene. The sample taken for sequencing was blood. This clonotype originated in a girl under 18 with multiple sclerosis. The CDR3 nucleotides are TGTGCCAGCAGCTCCCCAGGGGTTCGCTCCCAGAGCACAGATACGCAGTATTTT. It translates to CASSSPGVRSQSTDTQYF.